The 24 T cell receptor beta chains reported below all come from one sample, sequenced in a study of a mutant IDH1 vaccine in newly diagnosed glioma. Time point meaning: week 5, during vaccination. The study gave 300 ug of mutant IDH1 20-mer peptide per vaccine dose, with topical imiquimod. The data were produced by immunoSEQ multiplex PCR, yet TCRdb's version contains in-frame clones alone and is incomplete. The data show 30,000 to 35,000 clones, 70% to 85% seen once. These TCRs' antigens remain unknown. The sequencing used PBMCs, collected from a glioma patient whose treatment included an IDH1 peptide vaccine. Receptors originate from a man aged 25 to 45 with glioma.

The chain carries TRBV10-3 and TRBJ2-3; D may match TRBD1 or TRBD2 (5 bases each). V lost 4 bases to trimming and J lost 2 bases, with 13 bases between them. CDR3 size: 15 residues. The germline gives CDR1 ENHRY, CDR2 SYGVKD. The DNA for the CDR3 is TGTGCCATCAGTGGACTGGGGGTACACACAGATACGCAGTATTTT. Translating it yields CAISGLGVHTDTQYF.

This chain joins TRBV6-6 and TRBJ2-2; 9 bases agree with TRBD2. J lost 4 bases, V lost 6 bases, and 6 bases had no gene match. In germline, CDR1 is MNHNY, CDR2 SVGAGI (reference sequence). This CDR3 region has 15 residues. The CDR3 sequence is CASSRTSEGTGELFF. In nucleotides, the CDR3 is TGTGCCAGCAGCAGGACTAGCGAAGGCACCGGGGAGCTGTTTTTT.

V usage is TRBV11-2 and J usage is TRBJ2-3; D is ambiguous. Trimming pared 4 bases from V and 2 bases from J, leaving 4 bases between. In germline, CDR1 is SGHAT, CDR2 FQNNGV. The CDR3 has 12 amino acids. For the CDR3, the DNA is TGTGCCAGCAGCTACTACACAGATACGCAGTATTTT. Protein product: CASSYYTDTQYF.

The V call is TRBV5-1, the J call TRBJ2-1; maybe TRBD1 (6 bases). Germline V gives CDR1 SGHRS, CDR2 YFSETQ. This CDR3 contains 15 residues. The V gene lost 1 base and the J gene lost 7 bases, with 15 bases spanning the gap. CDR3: CASSLSGTPGNEQFF. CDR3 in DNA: TGCGCCAGCAGCTTGTCTGGGACACCAGGGAATGAGCAGTTCTTC.

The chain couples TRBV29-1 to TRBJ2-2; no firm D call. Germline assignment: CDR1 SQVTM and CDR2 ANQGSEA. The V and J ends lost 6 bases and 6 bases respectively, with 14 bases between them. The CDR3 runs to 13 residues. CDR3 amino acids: CSVNRVLAGELFF. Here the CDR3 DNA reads TGCAGCGTCAACAGAGTCCTTGCCGGGGAGCTGTTTTTT.

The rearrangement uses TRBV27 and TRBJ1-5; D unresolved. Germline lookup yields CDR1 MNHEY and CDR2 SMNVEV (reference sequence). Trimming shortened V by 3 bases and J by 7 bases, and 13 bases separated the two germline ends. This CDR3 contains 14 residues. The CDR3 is CASSFAGANQPQHF. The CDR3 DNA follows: TGTGCCAGCAGTTTTGCGGGAGCGAACCAGCCCCAGCATTTT.

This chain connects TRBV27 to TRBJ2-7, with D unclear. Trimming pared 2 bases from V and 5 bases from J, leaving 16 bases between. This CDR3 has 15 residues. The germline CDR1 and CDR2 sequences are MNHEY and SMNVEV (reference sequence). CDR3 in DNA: TGTGCCAGCAGTTTAGGGATGGGAATCCCGGACGAGCAGTACTTC. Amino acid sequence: CASSLGMGIPDEQYF.

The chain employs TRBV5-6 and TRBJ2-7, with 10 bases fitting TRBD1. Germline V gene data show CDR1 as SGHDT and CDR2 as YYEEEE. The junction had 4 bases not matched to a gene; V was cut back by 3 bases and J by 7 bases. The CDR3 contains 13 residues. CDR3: CASSSLGQGEQYF. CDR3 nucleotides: TGTGCCAGCAGCTCTTTGGGACAGGGGGAGCAGTACTTC.

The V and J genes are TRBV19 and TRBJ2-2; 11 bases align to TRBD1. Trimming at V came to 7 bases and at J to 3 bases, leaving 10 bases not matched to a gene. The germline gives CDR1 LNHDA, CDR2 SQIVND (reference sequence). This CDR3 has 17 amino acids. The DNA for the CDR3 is TGTGCCAGTACCTCCCGGGGGACAGGGGGGGACACCGGGGAGCTGTTTTTT. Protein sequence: CASTSRGTGGDTGELFF.

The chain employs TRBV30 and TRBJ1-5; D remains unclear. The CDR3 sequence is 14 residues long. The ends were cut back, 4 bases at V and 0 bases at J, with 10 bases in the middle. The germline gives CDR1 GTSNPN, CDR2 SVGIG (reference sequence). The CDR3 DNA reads TGTGCCTGGAATTCCCCTTATAGCAATCAGCCCCAGCATTTT. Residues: CAWNSPYSNQPQHF.

The CDR3 DNA reads as TGTGCCAGCAGCTTACATCCGGGACAGCCCTACGAGCAGTACTTC. Its translation: CASSLHPGQPYEQYF. The chain combines TRBV7-8 with TRBJ2-7, with TRBD1 matching over 7 bases. This CDR3 is built from 15 residues. Germline-derived CDR1 and CDR2 are SGHVS and FQNEAQ. J gave up 2 bases and V 2 bases, and 6 bases lay outside the gene matches.

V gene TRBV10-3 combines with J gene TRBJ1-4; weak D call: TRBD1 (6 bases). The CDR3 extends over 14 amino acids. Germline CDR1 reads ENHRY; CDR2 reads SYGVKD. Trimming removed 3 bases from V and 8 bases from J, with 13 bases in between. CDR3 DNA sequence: TGTGCCATCAGTGAAGGGGGGTTACGGGAAAAACTGTTTTTT. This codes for CAISEGGLREKLFF.

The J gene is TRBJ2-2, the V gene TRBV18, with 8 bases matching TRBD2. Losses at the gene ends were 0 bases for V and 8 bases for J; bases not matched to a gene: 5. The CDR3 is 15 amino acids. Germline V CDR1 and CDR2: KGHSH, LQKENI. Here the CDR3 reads CASSPPGLVTGELFF. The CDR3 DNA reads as TGTGCCAGCTCACCACCGGGACTAGTTACTGGGGAGCTGTTTTTT. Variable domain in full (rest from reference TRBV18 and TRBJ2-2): NAGVMQNPRHLVRRRGQEARLRCSPMKGHSHVYWYRQLPEEGLKFMVYLQKENIIDESGMPKERFSAEFPKEGPSILRIQQVVRGDSAAYFCASSPPGLVTGELFFGEGSRLTVL.

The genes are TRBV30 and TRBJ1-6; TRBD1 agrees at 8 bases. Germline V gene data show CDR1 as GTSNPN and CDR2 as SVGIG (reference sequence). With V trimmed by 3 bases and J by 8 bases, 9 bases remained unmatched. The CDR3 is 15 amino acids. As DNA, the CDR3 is TGTGCCTGGAGATCTTCGGGACAGGTATATTCACCCCTCCACTTT. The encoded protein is CAWRSSGQVYSPLHF.

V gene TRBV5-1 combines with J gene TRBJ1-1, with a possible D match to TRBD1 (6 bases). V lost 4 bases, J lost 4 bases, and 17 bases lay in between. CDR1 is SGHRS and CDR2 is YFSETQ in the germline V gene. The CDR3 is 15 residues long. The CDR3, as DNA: TGCGCCAGCAGCATAAGACTTGGGGGCGGCACTGAAGCTTTCTTT. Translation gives CASSIRLGGGTEAFF. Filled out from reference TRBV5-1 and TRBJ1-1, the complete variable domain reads KAGVTQTPRYLIKTRGQQVTLSCSPISGHRSVSWYQQTPGQGLQFLFEYFSETQRNKGNFPGRFSGRQFSNSRSEMNVSTLELGDSALYLCASSIRLGGGTEAFFGQGTRLTVV.

The CDR3 coding sequence is TGTGCCAGCAGCTTAAAGATCGGACAGGGGAGCACCGGGGAGCTGTTTTTT. It codes for CASSLKIGQGSTGELFF. The chain combines TRBV7-9 with TRBJ2-2; TRBD1 aligns across 9 bases. This CDR3 has 17 residues. The V and J ends lost 2 bases and 4 bases, in that order; junction bases with no gene match: 8. Germline V CDR1 and CDR2: SEHNR, FQNEAQ (reference sequence).

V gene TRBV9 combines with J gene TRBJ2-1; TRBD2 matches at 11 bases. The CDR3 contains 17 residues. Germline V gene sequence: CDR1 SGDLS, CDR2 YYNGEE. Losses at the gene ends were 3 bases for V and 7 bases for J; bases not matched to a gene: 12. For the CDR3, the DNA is TGTGCCAGCAGCGCTAACAGGGGTCTAGCGGGAGGAAATGAGCAGTTCTTC. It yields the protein CASSANRGLAGGNEQFF.

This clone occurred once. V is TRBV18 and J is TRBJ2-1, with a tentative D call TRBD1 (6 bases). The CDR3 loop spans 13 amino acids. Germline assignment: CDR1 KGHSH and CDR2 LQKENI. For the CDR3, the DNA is TGTGCTTCTCAGGACAGCAGCTACAATGAGCAGTTCTTC. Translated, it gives CASQDSSYNEQFF. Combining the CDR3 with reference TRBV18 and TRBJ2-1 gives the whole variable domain NAGVMQNPRHLVRRRGQEARLRCSPMKGHSHVYWYRQLPEEGLKFMVYLQKENIIDESGMPKERFSAEFPKEGPSILRIQQVVRGDSAAYFCASQDSSYNEQFFGPGTRLTVL.

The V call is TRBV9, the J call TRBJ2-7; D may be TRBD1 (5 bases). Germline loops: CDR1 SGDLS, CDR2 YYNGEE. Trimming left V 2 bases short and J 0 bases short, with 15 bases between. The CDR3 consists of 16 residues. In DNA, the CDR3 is TGTGCCAGCAGCGTTGGTGGGGCGCAGTTCTCCTACGAGCAGTACTTC. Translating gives CASSVGGAQFSYEQYF.

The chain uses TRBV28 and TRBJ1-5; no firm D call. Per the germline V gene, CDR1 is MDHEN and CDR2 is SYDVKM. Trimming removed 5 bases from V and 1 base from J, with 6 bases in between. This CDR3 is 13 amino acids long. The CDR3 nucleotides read TGTGCCAGCAGTCCCGGGAGCAATCAGCCCCAGCATTTT. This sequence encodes CASSPGSNQPQHF.

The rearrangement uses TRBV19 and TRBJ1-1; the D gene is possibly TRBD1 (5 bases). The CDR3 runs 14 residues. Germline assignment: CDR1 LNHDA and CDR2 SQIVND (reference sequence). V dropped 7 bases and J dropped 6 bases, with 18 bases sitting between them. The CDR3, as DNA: TGTGCCAGTATCCAGGGACGGTCTGGCGCTGAAGCTTTCTTT. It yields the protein CASIQGRSGAEAFF.

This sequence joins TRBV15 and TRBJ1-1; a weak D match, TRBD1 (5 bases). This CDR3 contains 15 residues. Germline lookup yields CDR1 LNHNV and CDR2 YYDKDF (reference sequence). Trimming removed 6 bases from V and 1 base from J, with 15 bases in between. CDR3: CATRERGTPNTEAFF. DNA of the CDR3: TGTGCCACCAGAGAGAGGGGCACCCCGAACACTGAAGCTTTCTTT.

The CDR3 is CASSNEGNPADTGELFF. CDR3 DNA: TGTGCCAGCAGTAACGAGGGAAATCCCGCGGACACCGGGGAGCTGTTTTTT. V and J are TRBV5-4 and TRBJ2-2; the D gene is possibly TRBD2 (5 bases). The CDR3 has 17 amino acids. Germline CDR1 and CDR2: SGHNT and YYREEE (reference sequence). V lost 5 bases to trimming and J lost 3 bases, with 20 bases between them. The whole variable domain, filled in from reference TRBV5-4 and TRBJ2-2, reads ETGVTQSPTHLIKTRGQQVTLRCSSQSGHNTVSWYQQALGQGPQFIFQYYREEENGRGNFPPRFSGLQFPNYSSELNVNALELDDSALYLCASSNEGNPADTGELFFGEGSRLTVL.

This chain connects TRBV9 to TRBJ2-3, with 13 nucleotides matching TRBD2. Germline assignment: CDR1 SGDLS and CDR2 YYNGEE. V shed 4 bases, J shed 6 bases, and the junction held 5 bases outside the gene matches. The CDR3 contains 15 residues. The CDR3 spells CASSWTSGSQDTQYF. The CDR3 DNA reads TGTGCCAGCAGCTGGACTAGCGGGAGTCAGGATACGCAGTATTTT.